This TCR beta chain is drawn from a study of blood T cell repertoires in COVID-19. For the study at large: Samples taken during acute and convalescent COVID-19 were collected in the United States, Italy and Spain.

The CDR3 is made up of 15 amino acids. Germline V gene sequence: CDR1 SGHDT, CDR2 YYEEEE. Trimming took 6 bases from V and 1 from J; bases not matched to a gene: 9. This clone has just one count. TCRdb's table, derived via immunoSEQ multiplex PCR, lists solely in-frame clones and lacks some. The table has over 45,000 clones, around 83% seen once. The source is a human donor in a cohort sampled during active COVID-19. Sequencing was performed on peripheral blood. The chain has TRBV5-6 and TRBJ2-5, with 7 bases aligning to TRBD1. The CDR3 nucleotides are TGTGCCAGCACGGCGGACAGGACGATCCAAGAGACCCAGTACTTC. Protein product: CASTADRTIQETQYF.